The rows below give T cell receptor beta chains drawn from one sample of a study of Graves' ophthalmopathy and Graves' hyperthyroidism. TCRdb reanalysed the multiplex PCR reads using MiXCR and keeps one entry per CDR3 protein. The sample yields over a million distinct CDR3 sequences, around a third seen once. Input material: peripheral blood or thyroid tissue (not recorded which). All receptors come from an adult man with Graves' hyperthyroidism. Each CDR3 is given with its conserved first and last residue. The order of the fields is CDR3 protein, D gene, V gene, J gene. A D gene is named only where the DNA matches it firmly.

CDR3aa: CSAGVRNEKLFF; d_gene: NA; v_gene: TRBV20-1; j_gene: TRBJ1-4
CDR3aa: CSVGTGEQPQHF; d_gene: TRBD1; v_gene: TRBV29-1; j_gene: TRBJ1-5
CDR3aa: CASSGRTSGRGETQYF; d_gene: TRBD2; v_gene: TRBV7-2; j_gene: TRBJ2-5
CDR3aa: CASSLGTGYGELFF; d_gene: TRBD1; v_gene: TRBV7-2; j_gene: TRBJ2-2
CDR3aa: CASAHTYEQYF; d_gene: NA; v_gene: TRBV28; j_gene: TRBJ2-7
CDR3aa: CASSVEAGGTYEQYF; d_gene: TRBD2; v_gene: TRBV9; j_gene: TRBJ2-7
CDR3aa: CASSADRAFF; d_gene: TRBD1; v_gene: TRBV10-2; j_gene: TRBJ1-1
CDR3aa: CASSLGLDYEQYF; d_gene: NA; v_gene: TRBV7-8; j_gene: TRBJ2-7
CDR3aa: CATSRVLAYEQYF; d_gene: NA; v_gene: TRBV15; j_gene: TRBJ2-7
CDR3aa: CAIRPPSDMNEQYF; d_gene: NA; v_gene: TRBV10-3; j_gene: TRBJ2-7
CDR3aa: CASRHSTGVQETQYF; d_gene: TRBD1; v_gene: TRBV5-1; j_gene: TRBJ2-5
CDR3aa: CSARPGTGFSETQYF; d_gene: TRBD1; v_gene: TRBV20-1; j_gene: TRBJ2-5
CDR3aa: CASGITGELFF; d_gene: NA; v_gene: TRBV2; j_gene: TRBJ2-2
CDR3aa: CASSLVPGQGTREQYF; d_gene: TRBD1; v_gene: TRBV7-2; j_gene: TRBJ2-7
CDR3aa: CASSPDRTSSYEQYF; d_gene: NA; v_gene: TRBV19; j_gene: TRBJ2-7
CDR3aa: CASSLDGSRNQPQHF; d_gene: NA; v_gene: TRBV5-8; j_gene: TRBJ1-5
CDR3aa: CSARDDRDFSGANVLTF; d_gene: NA; v_gene: TRBV20-1; j_gene: TRBJ2-6
CDR3aa: CARTGPNGEQYF; d_gene: NA; v_gene: TRBV7-9; j_gene: TRBJ2-7
CDR3aa: CASSFYICSAEAQETQYF; d_gene: NA; v_gene: TRBV11-2; j_gene: TRBJ2-5
CDR3aa: CSARSGREETQHF; d_gene: NA; v_gene: TRBV20-1; j_gene: TRBJ1-5
CDR3aa: CASSHMGGLRGKMEPQHF; d_gene: NA; v_gene: TRBV14; j_gene: TRBJ1-5
CDR3aa: CASTRLQAYNSPLHF; d_gene: NA; v_gene: TRBV7-8; j_gene: TRBJ1-6
CDR3aa: CASSLDLGANVLTF; d_gene: NA; v_gene: TRBV7-2; j_gene: TRBJ2-6
CDR3aa: CAISSRADGYTF; d_gene: NA; v_gene: TRBV10-3; j_gene: TRBJ1-2
CDR3aa: CASRSRTDLNYGYTF; d_gene: NA; v_gene: TRBV6-5; j_gene: TRBJ1-2
CDR3aa: CASSQDQGPGNTIYF; d_gene: NA; v_gene: TRBV4-3; j_gene: TRBJ1-3
CDR3aa: CSARKFTGELFF; d_gene: NA; v_gene: TRBV20-1; j_gene: TRBJ2-2
CDR3aa: CASSLFGPYEQYF; d_gene: NA; v_gene: TRBV7-2; j_gene: TRBJ2-7
CDR3aa: CASSKPGGEAEAFF; d_gene: TRBD1; v_gene: TRBV5-1; j_gene: TRBJ1-1
CDR3aa: CASSLGGRPPSF; d_gene: NA; v_gene: TRBV5-1; j_gene: TRBJ1-1
CDR3aa: CASSPGTLKNTYGYTF; d_gene: NA; v_gene: TRBV14; j_gene: TRBJ1-2
CDR3aa: CASSYSRAGGSYEQYF; d_gene: NA; v_gene: TRBV10-3; j_gene: TRBJ2-7
CDR3aa: CASTSGGPETQYF; d_gene: TRBD2; v_gene: TRBV19; j_gene: TRBJ2-5
CDR3aa: CASSPTVRGTEAFF; d_gene: NA; v_gene: TRBV3-1; j_gene: TRBJ1-1
CDR3aa: CASGLLLARSPTEAFF; d_gene: NA; v_gene: TRBV12-5; j_gene: TRBJ1-1
CDR3aa: CASSPTRSGANVLTF; d_gene: NA; v_gene: TRBV9; j_gene: TRBJ2-6
CDR3aa: CASTFWPGLSSYEQYF; d_gene: NA; v_gene: TRBV7-9; j_gene: TRBJ2-7
CDR3aa: CASSPLRDRAYEQYF; d_gene: TRBD1; v_gene: TRBV11-2; j_gene: TRBJ2-7
CDR3aa: CASSYSMLQSSYGYTF; d_gene: NA; v_gene: TRBV10-3; j_gene: TRBJ1-2
CDR3aa: CASSGRVGLRSPLHF; d_gene: NA; v_gene: TRBV2; j_gene: TRBJ1-6
CDR3aa: CASSFLGNSPLHF; d_gene: NA; v_gene: TRBV28; j_gene: TRBJ1-6
CDR3aa: CASSQELAGGPSGWETQYF; d_gene: TRBD2; v_gene: TRBV7-2; j_gene: TRBJ2-5
CDR3aa: CASSKTGTVNTEAFF; d_gene: NA; v_gene: TRBV10-3; j_gene: TRBJ1-1
CDR3aa: CSAKAGSPYEQYF; d_gene: NA; v_gene: TRBV20-1; j_gene: TRBJ2-7
CDR3aa: CSARYPGQNYKQYF; d_gene: NA; v_gene: TRBV20-1; j_gene: TRBJ2-7
CDR3aa: CASSQYVQRASYEQYF; d_gene: NA; v_gene: TRBV7-9; j_gene: TRBJ2-7
CDR3aa: CASSPRPDGGYTF; d_gene: NA; v_gene: TRBV7-3; j_gene: TRBJ1-2
CDR3aa: CASSFGVLAFGEYGYTF; d_gene: NA; v_gene: TRBV27; j_gene: TRBJ1-2
CDR3aa: CASSLVGDGEAFF; d_gene: NA; v_gene: TRBV7-9; j_gene: TRBJ1-1
CDR3aa: CASSAHGGGEIIAPLHF; d_gene: NA; v_gene: TRBV7-6; j_gene: TRBJ1-6
CDR3aa: CASSVGDDRGYTF; d_gene: NA; v_gene: TRBV9; j_gene: TRBJ1-2
CDR3aa: CASSDVNDHEQYF; d_gene: NA; v_gene: TRBV10-2; j_gene: TRBJ2-7
CDR3aa: CASSGKASHEQYF; d_gene: NA; v_gene: TRBV9; j_gene: TRBJ2-7